This TCR beta chain is from a study of T cell repertoires in cytomegalovirus infection. The overall study: Public TCR beta signature analysis indicated the presence of both CMV infection and matching HLA type.

TCRdb re-called the reads through MiXCR, storing one row per CDR3 protein. The data show 150,000 to 200,000 distinct CDR3 sequences, 28% seen once. Study-wide results and caveats: Across the ex vivo response, the dominant clonotypes were HLA-C-restricted CMV-specific TCR beta clonotypes. The study identified carriers of CMV plus the relevant HLA from cumulative public TCR beta family frequency.

Details on this clonotype: Its antigen is unidentified.

Germline CDR1 is ENHRY and CDR2 is SYGVKD. The CDR3 consists of 16 residues. J was trimmed by 5 bases and V by 5 bases; bases with no gene match: 13. This TCR was sampled from a human donor in good health (CMV status not recorded). Some clones in this sample may be carry-over from other donors' samples. J is TRBJ1-1 and V is TRBV10-3; 8 nucleotides line up with TRBD1. The sample was PBMCs. The CDR3 here is CAISWTSGTGGTEAFF. The CDR3 nucleotides are TGTGCCATCAGTTGGACTTCCGGGACAGGAGGAACTGAAGCTTTCTTT.